The 14 T cell receptor beta chains listed next were all sequenced from one sample in a study of Graves' ophthalmopathy and Graves' hyperthyroidism. Amplification targeted the TCR beta CDR3 regions, with RNA transcripts as the source material. HTBI primers served in a first-round RT-PCR, which a second-round multiplex PCR followed. TCRdb fed the multiplex PCR reads into MiXCR, producing one record per CDR3 protein. The table records hundreds of thousands of distinct CDR3 sequences, approximately 15% of them present only once. Material for sequencing was blood. The source of these receptors is a young woman with Graves' ophthalmopathy.

In its sample, this clonotype was seen many times. This chain joins TRBV7-6 and TRBJ2-6, with 8 nucleotides matching TRBD1. The CDR3 extends over 18 amino acids. With 5 bases clipped from V and 2 bases from J, the junction kept 11 bases outside the gene matches. Germline lookup yields CDR1 SGHVS and CDR2 FNYEAQ. In DNA, the CDR3 is TGTGCCAGCAGCAGGCGGACAGGGCATCAAACTGGGGCCAACGTCCTGACTTTC. Translating it yields CASSRRTGHQTGANVLTF. The full variable domain, its missing parts supplied by reference TRBV7-6 and TRBJ2-6, is GAGVSQSPRYKVTKRGQDVALRCDPISGHVSLYWYRQALGQGPEFLTYFNYEAQQDKSGLPNDRFSAERPEGSISTLTIQRTEQRDSAMYRCASSRRTGHQTGANVLTFGAGSRLTVL.

There are a few counts of this clonotype. The V gene is TRBV5-4, the J gene TRBJ1-4, with D maybe TRBD1 (5 bases). Trimming took 0 bases from V and 5 from J, leaving 8 bases between them. The germline gives CDR1 SGHNT, CDR2 YYREEE (reference sequence). There are 14 residues in the CDR3. This chain's CDR3 is CASSLGGQNEKLFF. In DNA form, the CDR3 reads TGTGCCAGCAGCTTGGGGGGCCAAAATGAAAAACTGTTTTTT.

This chain joins TRBV11-2 and TRBJ2-2, with 11 bases identical to TRBD2. This CDR3 spans 16 amino acids. Germline assignment: CDR1 SGHAT and CDR2 FQNNGV. Losses at the gene ends were 2 bases for V and 5 bases for J; bases not matched to a gene: 4. This chain's CDR3 is CASSLLPSGGTGELFF. Written as DNA, the CDR3 is TGTGCCAGCAGCTTATTGCCTAGCGGGGGGACCGGGGAGCTGTTTTTT.

This clonotype showed up many times. The chain joins TRBV11-3 to TRBJ1-1; no firm D call. V lost 2 bases and J 5 bases, leaving 9 bases between the germline ends. CDR1 and CDR2 (germline): SGHNT, YENEEA. The CDR3 is 13 amino acids. This chain's CDR3 is CASSLIGGTEAFF. The CDR3 nucleotides read TGTGCCAGCAGCTTAATTGGTGGGACTGAAGCTTTCTTT.

This clonotype was picked up many times. The chain uses TRBV27 and TRBJ1-3, with 7 bases fitting TRBD1. The CDR3 sequence is 16 residues long. Germline CDR1 is MNHEY and CDR2 is SMNVEV (reference sequence). Trimming cost V 6 bases and J 4 bases; bases outside gene matches: 12. The CDR3 DNA is TGTGCCAGCAGGTCAACAGGGGTGCTGGCGGGAAACACCATATATTTT. Its protein product is CASRSTGVLAGNTIYF.

This clonotype was detected many times. This rearrangement joins TRBV6-5 to TRBJ1-2, with a possible D match to TRBD1 (6 bases). The length of the CDR3 is 15 residues. Germline assignment: CDR1 MNHEY and CDR2 SVGAGI. The V end was cut by 5 bases, the J end by 5 bases, with 18 bases between. The CDR3 nucleotides are TGTGCCAGCAGTCCATCCTGGACAGCCTCTTATGGCTACACCTTC. It encodes CASSPSWTASYGYTF.

This clonotype was detected ten times or more. V is TRBV13 and J is TRBJ1-3, with 7 nucleotides matching TRBD1. The CDR3 loop spans 17 amino acids. Germline lookup yields CDR1 PRHDT and CDR2 FYEKMQ (reference sequence). V was pared by 5 bases and J by 2 bases, with 12 bases of the junction left unmatched. The CDR3 DNA is TGTGCCAGCAGCGCTCCAGGGGGTCGCCGTCCTGGAAACACCATATATTTT. Its translation: CASSAPGGRRPGNTIYF.

Many counts were recorded for this clonotype. The chain links TRBV12-3 or TRBV12-4 to TRBJ1-1; D uncertain. There are 14 residues in the CDR3. Trimming took 6 bases from V and 1 from J, leaving 12 bases between them. CDR3 sequence (DNA): TGTGCCAGCAGCCCGCCCAACCAGAACACTGAAGCTTTCTTT. It yields the protein CASSPPNQNTEAFF.

The table lists this clonotype with a few counts. Here the CDR3 DNA reads TGTGCCAGCAGCCCTGGACTAGCGGACACAGATACGCAGTATTTT. This sequence encodes CASSPGLADTDTQYF. The V gene is TRBV2, the J gene TRBJ2-3, with 10 bases identical to TRBD2. From germline, CDR1 is SNHLY and CDR2 FYNNEI. Unmatched junction bases numbered 5, after V lost 6 bases and J lost 2 bases. The CDR3 runs to 15 residues.

This clonotype was detected many times. The chain recombines TRBV5-1 with TRBJ2-7; D might be TRBD2 (6 bases). This CDR3 comprises 14 residues. V dropped 0 bases and J dropped 5 bases, with 12 bases sitting between them. CDR1 and CDR2 from the germline V gene are SGHRS and YFSETQ. CDR3 nucleotides: TGCGCCAGCAGCTTGGGTGGAGGGGTCCACGAGCAGTACTTC. Its protein is CASSLGGGVHEQYF.

This clonotype has at least ten counts. This rearrangement joins TRBV6-1 to TRBJ2-2; no reliable D call. The CDR3 totals 13 residues. V was clipped by 6 bases and J by 6 bases, with 11 bases between them. The germline V gene has CDR1 MNHNS and CDR2 SASEGT. The chain's CDR3 is CASRGRESGELFF. CDR3 in DNA: TGTGCCAGCAGGGGTAGGGAATCCGGGGAGCTGTTTTTT.

Ten or more counts support this clonotype. This chain uses TRBV20-1 with TRBJ1-1, with D maybe TRBD1 (6 bases). The ends were cut back, 7 bases at V and 3 bases at J, with 12 bases in the middle. Germline CDR1 DFQATT, CDR2 SNEGSKA (reference sequence). The CDR3 length is 12 residues. The CDR3 nucleotides are TGCAGTGAGGGAGGGGGGCACACTGAAGCTTTCTTT. It codes for CSEGGGHTEAFF.

This clonotype was recorded many times. The rearrangement links TRBV9 to TRBJ2-7; D is ambiguous. Trimming took off 0 bases at V and 9 bases at J, with 13 bases between the two ends. The CDR3 contains 13 residues. CDR1 is SGDLS and CDR2 is YYNGEE in the germline V gene. CDR3 loop: CASSVGHLSGQYF. The CDR3 region has the DNA TGTGCCAGCAGCGTAGGGCATCTCTCGGGGCAGTACTTC. Full variable domain (outside the CDR3, taken from reference TRBV9 and TRBJ2-7): DSGVTQTPKHLITATGQRVTLRCSPRSGDLSVYWYQQSLDQGLQFLIQYYNGEERAKGNILERFSAQQFPDLHSELNLSSLELGDSALYFCASSVGHLSGQYFGPGTRLTVT.

CDR3 residues: CASSSPGQGSHSNQPQHF. In DNA form, the CDR3 reads TGTGCCAGCAGCTCCCCGGGACAGGGTTCCCATAGCAATCAGCCCCAGCATTTT. The chain is built from TRBV7-8 and TRBJ1-5, with 9 positions matching TRBD1. Germline V gene lookup returns CDR1 SGHVS and CDR2 FQNEAQ. V shed 4 bases and J 0 bases; nucleotides not matched to a gene: 10. This CDR3 region has 18 residues.